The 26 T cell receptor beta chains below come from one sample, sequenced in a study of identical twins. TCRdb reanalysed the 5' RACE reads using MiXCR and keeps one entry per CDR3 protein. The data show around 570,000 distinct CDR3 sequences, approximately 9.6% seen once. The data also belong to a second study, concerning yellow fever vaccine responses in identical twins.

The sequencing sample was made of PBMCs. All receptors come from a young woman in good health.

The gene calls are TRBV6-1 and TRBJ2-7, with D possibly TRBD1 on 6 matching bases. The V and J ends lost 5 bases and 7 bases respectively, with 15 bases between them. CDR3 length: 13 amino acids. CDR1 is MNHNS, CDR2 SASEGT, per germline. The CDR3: CASSPQGSGEQYF. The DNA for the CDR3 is TGTGCCAGCAGTCCGCAGGGGTCCGGGGAGCAGTACTTC.

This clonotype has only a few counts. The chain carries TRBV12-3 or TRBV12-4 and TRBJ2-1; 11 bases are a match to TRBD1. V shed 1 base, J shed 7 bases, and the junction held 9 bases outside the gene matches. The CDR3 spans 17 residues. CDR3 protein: CASSLVGGTGGQNEQFF. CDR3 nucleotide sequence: TGTGCCAGCAGTTTAGTGGGCGGGACAGGGGGGCAGAATGAGCAGTTCTTC.

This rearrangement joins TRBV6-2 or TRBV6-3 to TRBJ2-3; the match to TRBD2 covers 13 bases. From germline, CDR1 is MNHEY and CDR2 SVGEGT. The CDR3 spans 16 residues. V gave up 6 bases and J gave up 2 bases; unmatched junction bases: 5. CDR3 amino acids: CASRQGLAGDTDTQYF. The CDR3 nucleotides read TGTGCCAGCAGACAAGGACTAGCGGGAGACACAGATACGCAGTATTTT.

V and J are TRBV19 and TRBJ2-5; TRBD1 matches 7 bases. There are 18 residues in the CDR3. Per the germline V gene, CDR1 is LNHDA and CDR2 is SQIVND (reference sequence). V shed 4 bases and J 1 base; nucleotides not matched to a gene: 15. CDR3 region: CASSNFRSGTDSQETQYF. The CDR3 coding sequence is TGTGCCAGTAGTAACTTTCGATCCGGGACAGACTCCCAAGAGACCCAGTACTTC.

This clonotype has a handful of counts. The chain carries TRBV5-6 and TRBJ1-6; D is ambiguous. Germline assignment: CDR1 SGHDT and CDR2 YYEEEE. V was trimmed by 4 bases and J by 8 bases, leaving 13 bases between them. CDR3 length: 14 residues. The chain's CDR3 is CASSEGRNYSPLHF. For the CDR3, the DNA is TGTGCCAGCAGCGAGGGCAGAAACTATTCACCCCTCCACTTT. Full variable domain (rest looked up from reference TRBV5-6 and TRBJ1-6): DAGVTQSPTHLIKTRGQQVTLRCSPKSGHDTVSWYQQALGQGPQFIFQYYEEEERQRGNFPDRFSGHQFPNYSSELNVNALLLGDSALYLCASSEGRNYSPLHFGNGTRLTVT.

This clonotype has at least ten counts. The CDR3 loop reads CSGRAGGYEKLFF. CDR3 in DNA: TGCAGCGGCCGGGCGGGAGGATATGAAAAACTGTTTTTT. The chain is built from TRBV29-1 and TRBJ1-4, with D unresolved. The V end was cut by 7 bases, the J end by 6 bases, with 15 bases between. Germline CDR1 is SQVTM and CDR2 is ANQGSEA. This CDR3 comprises 13 residues.

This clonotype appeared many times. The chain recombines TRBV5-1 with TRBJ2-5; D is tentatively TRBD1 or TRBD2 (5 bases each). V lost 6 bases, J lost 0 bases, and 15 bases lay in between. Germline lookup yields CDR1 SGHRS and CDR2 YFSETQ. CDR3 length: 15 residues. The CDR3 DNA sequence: TGCGCCAGCAATCCAGAGGGGCGGTACCAAGAGACCCAGTACTTC. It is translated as CASNPEGRYQETQYF.

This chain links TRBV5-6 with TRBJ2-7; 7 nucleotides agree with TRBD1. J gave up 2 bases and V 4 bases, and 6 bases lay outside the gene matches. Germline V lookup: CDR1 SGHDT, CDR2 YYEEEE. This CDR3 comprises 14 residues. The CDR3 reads CASSLPTGPYEQYF. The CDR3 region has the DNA TGTGCCAGCAGCCTCCCGACAGGGCCCTACGAGCAGTACTTC.

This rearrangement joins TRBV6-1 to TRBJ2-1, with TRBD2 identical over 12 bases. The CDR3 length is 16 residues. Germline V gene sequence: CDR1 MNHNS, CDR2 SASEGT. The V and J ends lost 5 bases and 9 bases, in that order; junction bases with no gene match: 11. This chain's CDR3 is CASSTRLAGGVLEQFF. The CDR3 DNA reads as TGTGCCAGCAGTACCCGGCTAGCGGGAGGGGTACTTGAGCAGTTCTTC.

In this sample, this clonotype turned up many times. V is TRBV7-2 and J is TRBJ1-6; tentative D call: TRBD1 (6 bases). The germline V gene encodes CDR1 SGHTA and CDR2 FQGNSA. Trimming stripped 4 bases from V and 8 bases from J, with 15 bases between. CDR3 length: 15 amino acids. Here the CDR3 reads CASSWGRPSDSPLHF. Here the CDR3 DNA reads TGTGCCAGCAGCTGGGGGCGGCCGAGCGATTCACCCCTCCACTTT.

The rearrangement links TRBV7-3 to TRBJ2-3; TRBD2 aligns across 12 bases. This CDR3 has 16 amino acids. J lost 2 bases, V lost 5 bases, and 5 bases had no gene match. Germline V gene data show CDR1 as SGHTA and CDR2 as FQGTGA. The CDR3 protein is CASSPRLAGATDTQYF. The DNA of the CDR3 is TGTGCCAGCAGCCCCCGACTAGCGGGGGCCACAGATACGCAGTATTTT.

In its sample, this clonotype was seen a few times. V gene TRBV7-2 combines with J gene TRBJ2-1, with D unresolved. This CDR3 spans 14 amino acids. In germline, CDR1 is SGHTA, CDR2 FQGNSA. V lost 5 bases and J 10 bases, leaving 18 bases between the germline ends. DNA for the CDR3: TGTGCCAGCAGCGAAGGCCTCCCCGTACGGGAGCAGTTCTTC. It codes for CASSEGLPVREQFF.

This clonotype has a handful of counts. CDR3 in amino acids: CASSRDRLGTDTQYF. In DNA form, the CDR3 reads TGTGCCAGCAGCCGAGACCGGTTGGGGACAGATACGCAGTATTTT. The chain employs TRBV25-1 and TRBJ2-3; D gene unclear. This CDR3 contains 15 residues. V lost 6 bases to trimming and J lost 3 bases, with 16 bases between them. In germline, CDR1 is MGHDK, CDR2 SYGVNS.

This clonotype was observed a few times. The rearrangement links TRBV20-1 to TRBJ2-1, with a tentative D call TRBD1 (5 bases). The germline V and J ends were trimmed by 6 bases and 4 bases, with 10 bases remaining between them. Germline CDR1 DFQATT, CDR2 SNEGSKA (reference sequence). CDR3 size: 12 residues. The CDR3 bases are TGCAGTGCCACTGACAGTTACAATGAGCAGTTCTTC. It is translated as CSATDSYNEQFF.

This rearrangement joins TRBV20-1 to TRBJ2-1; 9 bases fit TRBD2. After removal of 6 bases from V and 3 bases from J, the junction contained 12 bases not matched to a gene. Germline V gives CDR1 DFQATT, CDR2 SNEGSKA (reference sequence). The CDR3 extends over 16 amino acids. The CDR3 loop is CSAEDIAGELYNEQFF. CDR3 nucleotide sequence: TGCAGTGCGGAGGACATAGCGGGAGAACTCTACAATGAGCAGTTCTTC.

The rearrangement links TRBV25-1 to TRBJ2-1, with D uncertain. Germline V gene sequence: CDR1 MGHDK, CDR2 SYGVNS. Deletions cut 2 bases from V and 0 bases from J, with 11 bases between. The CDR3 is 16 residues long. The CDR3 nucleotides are TGTGCCAGCAGTGAAATCCGGATGAGCTCCTACAATGAGCAGTTCTTC. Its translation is CASSEIRMSSYNEQFF.

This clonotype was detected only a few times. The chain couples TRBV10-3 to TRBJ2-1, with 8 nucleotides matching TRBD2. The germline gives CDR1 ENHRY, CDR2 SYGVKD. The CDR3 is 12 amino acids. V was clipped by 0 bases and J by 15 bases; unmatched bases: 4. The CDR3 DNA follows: TGTGCCATCAGTGAGTCCGAACTAGCGGCGTTCTTC. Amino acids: CAISESELAAFF.

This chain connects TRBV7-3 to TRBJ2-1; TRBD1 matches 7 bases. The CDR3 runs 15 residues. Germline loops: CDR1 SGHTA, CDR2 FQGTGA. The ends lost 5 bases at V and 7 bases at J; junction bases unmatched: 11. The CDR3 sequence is CASSAQTGLGNEQFF. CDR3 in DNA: TGTGCCAGCAGCGCCCAGACAGGGCTGGGGAATGAGCAGTTCTTC. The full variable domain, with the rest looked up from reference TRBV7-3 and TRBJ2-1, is GAGVSQTPSNKVTEKGKYVELRCDPISGHTALYWYRQSLGQGPEFLIYFQGTGAADDSGLPNDRFFAVRPEGSVSTLKIQRTERGDSAVYLCASSAQTGLGNEQFFGPGTRLTVL.

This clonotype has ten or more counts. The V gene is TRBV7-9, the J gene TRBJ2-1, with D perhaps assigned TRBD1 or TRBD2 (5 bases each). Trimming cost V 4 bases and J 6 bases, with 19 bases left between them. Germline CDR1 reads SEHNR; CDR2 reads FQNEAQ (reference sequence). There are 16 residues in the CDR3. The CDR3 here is CASSWLPREWGNEQFF. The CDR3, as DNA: TGTGCCAGCAGCTGGTTACCCAGGGAGTGGGGCAATGAGCAGTTCTTC.

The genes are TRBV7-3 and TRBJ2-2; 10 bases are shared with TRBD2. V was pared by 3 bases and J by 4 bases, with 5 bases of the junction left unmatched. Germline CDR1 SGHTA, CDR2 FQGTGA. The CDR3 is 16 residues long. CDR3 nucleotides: TGTGCCAGCAGCTTCGAAGCGGGGGGGTCCACCGGGGAGCTGTTTTTT. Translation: CASSFEAGGSTGELFF. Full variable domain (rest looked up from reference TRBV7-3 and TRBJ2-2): GAGVSQTPSNKVTEKGKYVELRCDPISGHTALYWYRQSLGQGPEFLIYFQGTGAADDSGLPNDRFFAVRPEGSVSTLKIQRTERGDSAVYLCASSFEAGGSTGELFFGEGSRLTVL.

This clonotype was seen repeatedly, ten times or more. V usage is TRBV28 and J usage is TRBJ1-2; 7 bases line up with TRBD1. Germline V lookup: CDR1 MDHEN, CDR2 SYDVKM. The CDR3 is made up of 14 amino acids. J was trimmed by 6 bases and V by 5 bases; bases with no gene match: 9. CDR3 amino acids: CASSLTGDYHGYTF. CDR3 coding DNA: TGTGCCAGCAGTCTCACAGGGGACTACCATGGCTACACCTTC.

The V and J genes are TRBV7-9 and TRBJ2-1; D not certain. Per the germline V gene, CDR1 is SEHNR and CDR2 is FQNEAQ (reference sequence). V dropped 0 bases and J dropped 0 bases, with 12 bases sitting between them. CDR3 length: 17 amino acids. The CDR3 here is CASSLAERIRSYNEQFF. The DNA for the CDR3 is TGTGCCAGCAGCTTAGCGGAAAGAATCCGCTCCTACAATGAGCAGTTCTTC.

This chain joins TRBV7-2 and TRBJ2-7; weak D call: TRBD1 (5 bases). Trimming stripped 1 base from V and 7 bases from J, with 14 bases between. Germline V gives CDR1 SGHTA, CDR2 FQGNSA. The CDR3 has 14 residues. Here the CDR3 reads CASSLVGETEEQYF. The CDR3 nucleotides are TGTGCCAGCAGCTTAGTAGGTGAGACAGAAGAGCAGTACTTC.

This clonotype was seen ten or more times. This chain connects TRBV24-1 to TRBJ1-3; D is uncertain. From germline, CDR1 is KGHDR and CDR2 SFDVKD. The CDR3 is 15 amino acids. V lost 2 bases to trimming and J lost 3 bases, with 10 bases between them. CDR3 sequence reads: CATSDSGLNGNTIYF. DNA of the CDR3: TGTGCCACCAGTGATTCCGGGTTGAATGGAAACACCATATATTTT.

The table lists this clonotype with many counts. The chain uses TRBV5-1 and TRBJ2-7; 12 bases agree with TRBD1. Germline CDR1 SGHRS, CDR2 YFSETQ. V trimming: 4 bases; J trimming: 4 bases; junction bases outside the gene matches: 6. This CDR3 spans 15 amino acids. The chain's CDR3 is CASSPGQGANYEQYF. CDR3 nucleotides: TGCGCCAGCAGCCCGGGACAGGGGGCGAATTACGAGCAGTACTTC.

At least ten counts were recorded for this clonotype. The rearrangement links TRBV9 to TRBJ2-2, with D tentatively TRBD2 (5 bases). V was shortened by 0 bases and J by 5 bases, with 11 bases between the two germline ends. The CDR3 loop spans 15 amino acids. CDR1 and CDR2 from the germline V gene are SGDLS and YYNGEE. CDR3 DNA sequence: TGTGCCAGCAGCGTAGCGGGAAGAGGAACCGGGGAGCTGTTTTTT. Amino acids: CASSVAGRGTGELFF.